The 6 T cell receptor beta chains given below trace back to one sample, sequenced in a study of blood T cells in healthy people across ages. A sample-barcoded 5' primer and a J-beta primer mix were used in a second PCR of roughly 6 to 11 cycles. TCRdb re-called the 5' RACE reads with MiXCR, one entry per CDR3 protein. The profile shows 1.5 million to 2 million distinct CDR3 sequences, 49% of them singletons. Sequenced: blood. Source of these receptors: a woman between 40 and 55 years old in good health.

The V gene is TRBV6-5, the J gene TRBJ2-1; 10 bases are shared with TRBD2. The J call may be wrong; the DNA end is better matched by TRBJ2-7. CDR3 length equals 15 residues. The germline CDR1 and CDR2 sequences are MNHEY and SVGAGI. The CDR3 protein is CASTKSGLARNEQYF. DNA of the CDR3: TGTGCCAGCACTAAGTCGGGACTAGCGAGGAATGAGCAGTACTTC.

CDR3 in DNA: TGTGCCAGCAGCCGGATGGGAGGTGCCTACAATGAGCAGTTCTTC. It yields the protein CASSRMGGAYNEQFF. The V call is TRBV27, the J call TRBJ2-1, with D perhaps matching TRBD2 (6 bases). V was pared by 6 bases and J by 2 bases, with 14 bases between. The CDR3 has 15 amino acids. CDR1 and CDR2 (germline): MNHEY, SMNVEV (reference sequence).

The V gene is TRBV19, the J gene TRBJ1-2; D gene unclear. The CDR3 contains 11 residues. V shed 1 base and J shed 8 bases, with 5 bases lying between them. CDR1 and CDR2 (germline): LNHDA, SQIVND (reference sequence). The CDR3 reads CASSIAEGYTF. In DNA form, the CDR3 reads TGTGCCAGTAGTATAGCAGAAGGCTACACCTTC.

V gene TRBV25-1 combines with J gene TRBJ2-5, with D perhaps matching TRBD1 or TRBD2 (5 bases each). Germline CDR1 and CDR2: MGHDK and SYGVNS. The V gene lost 1 base and the J gene lost 2 bases, with 11 bases spanning the gap. There are 15 residues in the CDR3. CDR3 in amino acids: CASSESDGGQETQYF. DNA of the CDR3: TGTGCCAGCAGTGAATCAGATGGGGGACAAGAGACCCAGTACTTC.

This clonotype was detected only a few times. V and J are TRBV7-2 and TRBJ2-3, with 15 bases fitting TRBD2. V shed 4 bases, J shed 0 bases, and the junction held 5 bases outside the gene matches. The germline V gene has CDR1 SGHTA and CDR2 FQGNSA. CDR3 length equals 18 residues. The CDR3 bases are TGTGCCAGCAGCTCGGGGACTAGCGGGGGGCCGAGCACAGATACGCAGTATTTT. It codes for CASSSGTSGGPSTDTQYF.

This clonotype was recorded only once. The CDR3 protein is CASSFFQTDRAKNIQYF. The DNA for the CDR3 is TGTGCCAGCAGTTTTTTCCAGACAGATCGAGCCAAAAACATTCAGTACTTC. The rearrangement links TRBV12-3 or TRBV12-4 to TRBJ2-7, with a possible D match to TRBD1 (5 bases). The J call may not be correct, given that the DNA end is closer to TRBJ2-4. The CDR3 has 17 amino acids.